Described below is a single T cell receptor beta chain sequence and its context. CDR3 size: 15 residues. Trimming removed 0 bases at V and 11 bases at J, with 14 bases between. Germline CDR1 and CDR2: MGHRA and YSYEKL. This sample was included in a study of blood T cells in healthy people across ages. The use of a sample-barcoded 5' primer and a J-beta primer mix characterized a second PCR of roughly 6 to 11 cycles. TCRdb recomputed calls from the 5' RACE reads with MiXCR, one row per CDR3 protein. Among some 1.4 million distinct CDR3 sequences listed, 35% to 45% were seen once. This sequence originates from a woman younger than 30 in good health. Material: blood. The V call is TRBV4-1, the J call TRBJ1-6; D is undetermined. The CDR3 loop reads CASSQEALWQTPLHF. The CDR3, as DNA: TGCGCCAGCAGCCAAGAGGCTTTATGGCAGACACCCCTCCACTTT.